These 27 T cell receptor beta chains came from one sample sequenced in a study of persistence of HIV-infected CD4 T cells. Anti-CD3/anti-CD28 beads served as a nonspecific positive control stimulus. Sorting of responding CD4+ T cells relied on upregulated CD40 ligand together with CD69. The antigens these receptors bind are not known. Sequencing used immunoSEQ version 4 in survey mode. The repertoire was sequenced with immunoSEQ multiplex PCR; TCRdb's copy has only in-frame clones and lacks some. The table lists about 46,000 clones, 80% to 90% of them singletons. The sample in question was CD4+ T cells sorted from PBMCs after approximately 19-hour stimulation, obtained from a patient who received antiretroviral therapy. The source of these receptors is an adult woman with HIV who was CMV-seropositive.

Here the CDR3 DNA reads TGTGCCACCAGCAGAGAGGGGGGAGGGGCTGGCTACACCTTC. It specifies CATSREGGGAGYTF. The chain employs TRBV15 and TRBJ1-2; maybe TRBD1 (5 bases). Germline-derived CDR1 and CDR2 are LNHNV and YYDKDF (reference sequence). CDR3 size: 14 residues. Trimming took 0 bases from V and 7 from J, leaving 12 bases between them.

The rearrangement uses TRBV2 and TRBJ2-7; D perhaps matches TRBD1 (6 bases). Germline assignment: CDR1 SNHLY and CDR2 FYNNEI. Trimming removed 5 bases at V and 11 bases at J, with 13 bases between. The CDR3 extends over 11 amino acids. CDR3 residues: CASSRQVLEYF. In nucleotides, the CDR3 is TGTGCCAGCAGTAGACAGGTCTTAGAGTACTTC.

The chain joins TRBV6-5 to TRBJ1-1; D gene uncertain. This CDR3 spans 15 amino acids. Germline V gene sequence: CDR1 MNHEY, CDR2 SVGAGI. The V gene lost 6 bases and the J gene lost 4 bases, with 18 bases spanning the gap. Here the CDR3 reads CASSHGPTLGTEAFF. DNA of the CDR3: TGTGCCAGCAGCCACGGACCAACATTGGGCACTGAAGCTTTCTTT.

The CDR3, as DNA: TGTGCCAGCAGCCCGACAGGGGTCGGGGAGCCCCAGCATTTT. Encoded protein: CASSPTGVGEPQHF. V gene TRBV7-3 combines with J gene TRBJ1-5; 8 bases map to TRBD1. The V gene's germline CDR1 is SGHTA and CDR2 FQGTGA. J gave up 8 bases and V 5 bases, and 8 bases lay outside the gene matches. The CDR3 has 14 amino acids.

DNA for the CDR3: TGCGCCAGCAGCTTGTATGGCAGGGGGCGCGATGGCTACACCTTC. Encoded protein: CASSLYGRGRDGYTF. J is TRBJ1-2 and V is TRBV5-1; TRBD1 agrees at 8 bases. The germline CDR1 and CDR2 sequences are SGHRS and YFSETQ. The junction had 8 bases not matched to a gene; V was cut back by 1 base and J by 6 bases. The CDR3 consists of 15 residues. The variable domain in full, with the rest retrieved from reference TRBV5-1 and TRBJ1-2, is KAGVTQTPRYLIKTRGQQVTLSCSPISGHRSVSWYQQTPGQGLQFLFEYFSETQRNKGNFPGRFSGRQFSNSRSEMNVSTLELGDSALYLCASSLYGRGRDGYTFGSGTRLTVV.

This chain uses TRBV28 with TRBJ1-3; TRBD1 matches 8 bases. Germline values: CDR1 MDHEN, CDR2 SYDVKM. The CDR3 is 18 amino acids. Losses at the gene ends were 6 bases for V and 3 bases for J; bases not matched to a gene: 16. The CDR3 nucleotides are TGTGCCAGCAGACCCCGACAGGGGAGAGGTCTCTATGGAAACACCATATATTTT. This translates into CASRPRQGRGLYGNTIYF.

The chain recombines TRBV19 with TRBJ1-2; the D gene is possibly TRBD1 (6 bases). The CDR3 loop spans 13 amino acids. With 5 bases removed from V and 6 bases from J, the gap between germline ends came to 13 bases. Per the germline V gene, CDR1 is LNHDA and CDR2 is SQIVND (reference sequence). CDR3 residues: CASSPPDSNGYTF. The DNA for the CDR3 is TGTGCCAGTAGTCCCCCGGACAGCAATGGCTACACCTTC. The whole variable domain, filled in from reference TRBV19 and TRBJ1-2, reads DGGITQSPKYLFRKEGQNVTLSCEQNLNHDAMYWYRQDPGQGLRLIYYSQIVNDFQKGDIAEGYSVSREKKESFPLTVTSAQKNPTAFYLCASSPPDSNGYTFGSGTRLTVV.

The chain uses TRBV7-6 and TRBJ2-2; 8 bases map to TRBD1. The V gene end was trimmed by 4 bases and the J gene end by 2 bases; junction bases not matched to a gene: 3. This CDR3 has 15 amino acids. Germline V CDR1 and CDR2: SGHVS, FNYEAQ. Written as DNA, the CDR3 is TGTGCCAGCAGCTGGGGACAGGTTAACACCGGGGAGCTGTTTTTT. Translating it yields CASSWGQVNTGELFF.

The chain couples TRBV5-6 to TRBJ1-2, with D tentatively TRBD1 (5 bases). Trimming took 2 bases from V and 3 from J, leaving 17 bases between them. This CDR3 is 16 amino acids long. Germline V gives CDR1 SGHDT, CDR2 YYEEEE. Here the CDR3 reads CASSLLVQDWDYGYTF. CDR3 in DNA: TGTGCCAGCAGCTTACTTGTACAGGACTGGGACTATGGCTACACCTTC.

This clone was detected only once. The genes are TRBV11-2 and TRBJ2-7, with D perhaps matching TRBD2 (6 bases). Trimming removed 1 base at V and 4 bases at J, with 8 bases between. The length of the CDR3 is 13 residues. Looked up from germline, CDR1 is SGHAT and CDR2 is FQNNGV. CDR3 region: CASSLVSGYEQYF. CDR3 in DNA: TGTGCCAGCAGCTTAGTGAGCGGGTACGAGCAGTACTTC. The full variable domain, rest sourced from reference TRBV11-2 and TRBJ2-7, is EAGVAQSPRYKIIEKRQSVAFWCNPISGHATLYWYQQILGQGPKLLIQFQNNGVVDDSQLPKDRFSAERLKGVDSTLKIQPAKLEDSAVYLCASSLVSGYEQYFGPGTRLTVT.

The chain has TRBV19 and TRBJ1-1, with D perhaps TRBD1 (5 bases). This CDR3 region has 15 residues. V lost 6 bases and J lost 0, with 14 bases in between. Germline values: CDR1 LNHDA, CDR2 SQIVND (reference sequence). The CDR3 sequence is CASRRGPNMNTEAFF. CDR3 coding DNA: TGTGCCAGTAGGCGGGGACCGAACATGAACACTGAAGCTTTCTTT.

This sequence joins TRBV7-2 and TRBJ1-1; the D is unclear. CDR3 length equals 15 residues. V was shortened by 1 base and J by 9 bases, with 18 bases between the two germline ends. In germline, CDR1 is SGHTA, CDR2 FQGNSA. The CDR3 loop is CASSLEAALGVQAFF. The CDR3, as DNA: TGTGCCAGCAGCTTAGAAGCCGCGCTCGGGGTCCAAGCTTTCTTT.

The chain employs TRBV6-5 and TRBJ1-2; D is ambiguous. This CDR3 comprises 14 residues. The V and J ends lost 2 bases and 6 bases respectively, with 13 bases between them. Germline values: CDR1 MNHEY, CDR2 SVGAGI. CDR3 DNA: TGTGCCAGCAGTTACCCGTTACGAGGGCATGGCTACACCTTC. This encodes CASSYPLRGHGYTF.

The CDR3 reads CASSQDRGGRGEQFF. CDR3 bases: TGCGCCAGCAGCCAAGATCGGGGGGGTAGAGGAGAGCAGTTCTTC. The chain employs TRBV4-1 and TRBJ2-1; 8 bases map to TRBD2. The length of the CDR3 is 15 residues. The J segment lost 10 bases and the V segment lost 0 bases, leaving 8 bases of the junction unmatched. The germline V gene encodes CDR1 MGHRA and CDR2 YSYEKL.

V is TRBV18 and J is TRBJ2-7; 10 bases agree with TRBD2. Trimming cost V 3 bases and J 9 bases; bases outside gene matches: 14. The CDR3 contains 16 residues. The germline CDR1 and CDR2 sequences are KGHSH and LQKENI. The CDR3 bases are TGTGCCAGCTCACCTACGAACCTAGCGGGAGTAGGCGGGCAGTACTTC. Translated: CASSPTNLAGVGGQYF.

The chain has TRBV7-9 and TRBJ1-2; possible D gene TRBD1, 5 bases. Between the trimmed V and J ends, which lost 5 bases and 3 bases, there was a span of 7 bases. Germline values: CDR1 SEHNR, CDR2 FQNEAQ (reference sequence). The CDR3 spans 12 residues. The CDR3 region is CASSRDHYGYTF. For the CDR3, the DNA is TGTGCCAGCAGCCGGGACCACTATGGCTACACCTTC.

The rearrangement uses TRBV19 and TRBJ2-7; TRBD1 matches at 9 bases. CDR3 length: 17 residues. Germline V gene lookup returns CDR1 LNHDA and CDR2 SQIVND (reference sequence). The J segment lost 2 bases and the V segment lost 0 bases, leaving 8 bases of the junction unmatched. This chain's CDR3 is CASSIEGGDRATYEQYF. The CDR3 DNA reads TGTGCCAGTAGTATAGAGGGAGGGGACAGGGCGACCTACGAGCAGTACTTC.

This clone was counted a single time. CDR3 bases: TGTGCCAGCAGTGACTCTGAGGGTACTCCCTATGGCTACACCTTC. Residues: CASSDSEGTPYGYTF. The J gene is TRBJ1-2, the V gene TRBV6-4; D gene unclear. V was pared by 0 bases and J by 4 bases, with 12 bases between. The CDR3 covers 15 residues. The germline V gene encodes CDR1 MRHNA and CDR2 SNTAGT.

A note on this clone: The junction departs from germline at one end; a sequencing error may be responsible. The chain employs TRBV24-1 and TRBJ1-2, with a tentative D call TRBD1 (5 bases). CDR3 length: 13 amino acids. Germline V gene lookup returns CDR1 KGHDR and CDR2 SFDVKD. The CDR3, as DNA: TGTGCCACCAGTGTCGGGGGGAACTATGGCCACACCTTC. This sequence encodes CATSVGGNYGHTF.

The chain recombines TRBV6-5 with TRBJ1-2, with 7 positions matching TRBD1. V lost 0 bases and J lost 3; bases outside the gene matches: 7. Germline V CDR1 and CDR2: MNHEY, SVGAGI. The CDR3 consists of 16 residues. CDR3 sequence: CASSYSGTERYYGYTF. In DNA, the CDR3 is TGTGCCAGCAGTTACTCAGGGACAGAGCGATACTATGGCTACACCTTC.

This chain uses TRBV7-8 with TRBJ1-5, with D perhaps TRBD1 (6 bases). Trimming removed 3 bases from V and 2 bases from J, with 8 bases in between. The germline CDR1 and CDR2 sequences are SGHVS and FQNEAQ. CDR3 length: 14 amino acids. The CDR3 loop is CASSLDSGNQPQHF. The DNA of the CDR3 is TGTGCCAGCAGCTTGGACAGTGGCAATCAGCCCCAGCATTTT.

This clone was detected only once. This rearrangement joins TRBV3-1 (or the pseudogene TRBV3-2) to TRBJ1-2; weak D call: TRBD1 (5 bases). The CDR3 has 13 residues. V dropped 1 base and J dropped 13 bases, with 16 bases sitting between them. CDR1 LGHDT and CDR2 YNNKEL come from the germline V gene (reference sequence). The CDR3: CASSQGGGVDFTF. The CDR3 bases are TGTGCCAGCAGCCAAGGCGGAGGGGTGGATTTCACCTTC.

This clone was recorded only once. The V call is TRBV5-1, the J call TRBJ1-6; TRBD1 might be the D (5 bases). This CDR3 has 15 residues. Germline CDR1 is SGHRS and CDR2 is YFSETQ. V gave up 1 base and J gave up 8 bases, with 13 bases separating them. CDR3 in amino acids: CASSLQGARDSPLHF. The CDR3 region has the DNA TGCGCCAGCAGCTTGCAAGGGGCTAGGGATTCACCCCTCCACTTT.

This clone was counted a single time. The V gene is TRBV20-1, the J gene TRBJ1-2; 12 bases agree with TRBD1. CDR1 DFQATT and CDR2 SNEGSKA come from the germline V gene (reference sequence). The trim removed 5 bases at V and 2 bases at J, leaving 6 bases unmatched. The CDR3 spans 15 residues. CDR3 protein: CSAGGTGGRNYGYTF. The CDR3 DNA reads TGCAGTGCTGGTGGGACAGGGGGCAGAAACTATGGCTACACCTTC.

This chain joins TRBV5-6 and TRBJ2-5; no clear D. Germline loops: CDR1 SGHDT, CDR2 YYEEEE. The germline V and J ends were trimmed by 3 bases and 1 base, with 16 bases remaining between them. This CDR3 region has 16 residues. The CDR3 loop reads CASSSRPNLGQETQYF. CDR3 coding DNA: TGTGCCAGCAGCTCAAGACCGAATCTCGGCCAAGAGACCCAGTACTTC.

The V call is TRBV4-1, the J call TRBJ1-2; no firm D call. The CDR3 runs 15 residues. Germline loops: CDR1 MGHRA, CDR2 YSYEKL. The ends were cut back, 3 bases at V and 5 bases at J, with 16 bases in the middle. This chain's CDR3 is CASSQTGPLLYGYTF. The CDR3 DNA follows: TGCGCCAGCAGCCAGACCGGGCCGCTGCTTTATGGCTACACCTTC.

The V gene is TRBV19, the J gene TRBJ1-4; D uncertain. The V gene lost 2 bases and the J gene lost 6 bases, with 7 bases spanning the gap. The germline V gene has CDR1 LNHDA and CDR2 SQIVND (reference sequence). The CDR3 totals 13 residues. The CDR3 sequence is CASSITEDEKLFF. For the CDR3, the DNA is TGTGCCAGTAGTATAACAGAAGATGAAAAACTGTTTTTT.